The 20 T cell receptor beta chains reported below all come from one sample, sequenced in a study of blood T cell repertoires in COVID-19. Profiling relied on immunoSEQ multiplex PCR, and the TCRdb table lists in-frame clones only, not all of them. The sample holds some 210,000 clones, roughly 84% seen once. Material: peripheral blood. Receptors originate from a woman in her forties who had recovered from COVID-19.

The V call is TRBV5-1, the J call TRBJ2-6; D is undetermined. Germline assignment: CDR1 SGHRS and CDR2 YFSETQ. The CDR3 totals 15 residues. V lost 0 bases, J lost 0 bases, and 4 bases lay in between. The CDR3 coding sequence is TGCGCCAGCAGCTTGGGCGGCTCTGGGGCCAACGTCCTGACTTTC. It codes for CASSLGGSGANVLTF.

V and J are TRBV21-1 and TRBJ2-6; the DNA was not compared with TRBD2, the D call given in the table. TRBV21-1 is a listed pseudogene. This CDR3 has 21 residues. CDR3 region: CASSKDECGGIDHSGANVLTF. The DNA for the CDR3 is TGTGCCAGCAGCAAAGATGAATGTGGCGGGATAGACCACTCTGGGGCCAACGTCCTGACTTTC.

As to this clone: Other DNA sequences within the sample encode an identical CDR3. The chain uses TRBV7-8 and TRBJ1-4; D gene uncertain. Trimming pared 1 base from V and 0 bases from J, leaving 6 bases between. The CDR3 consists of 15 residues. Germline V CDR1 and CDR2: SGHVS, FQNEAQ. CDR3: CASSLVGATNEKLFF. The CDR3 coding sequence is TGTGCCAGCAGCTTAGTTGGAGCAACTAATGAAAAACTGTTTTTT. Looking up the rest from reference TRBV7-8 and TRBJ1-4 gives the full variable domain: GAGVSQSPRYKVAKRGQDVALRCDPISGHVSLFWYQQALGQGPEFLTYFQNEAQLDKSGLPSDRFFAERPEGSVSTLKIQRTQQEDSAVYLCASSLVGATNEKLFFGSGTQLSVL.

The table lists this clone with a count of one. This rearrangement joins TRBV19 to TRBJ2-5, with D possibly matching TRBD2 (6 bases). Germline assignment: CDR1 LNHDA and CDR2 SQIVND (reference sequence). V dropped 6 bases and J dropped 2 bases, with 16 bases sitting between them. The CDR3 loop spans 15 amino acids. The chain's CDR3 is CASSRDSILQETQYF. For the CDR3, the DNA is TGTGCCAGTAGCCGGGACTCAATACTTCAAGAGACCCAGTACTTC.

The chain links TRBV27 to TRBJ1-6, with D possibly being TRBD1 (6 bases). CDR3 size: 16 residues. V lost 10 bases to trimming and J lost 10 bases, with 26 bases between them. Germline assignment: CDR1 MNHEY and CDR2 SMNVEV (reference sequence). The CDR3 protein is CATRTGTLMNGSPLHF. CDR3 coding DNA: TGTGCCACTAGAACAGGGACGCTAATGAACGGGTCACCCCTCCACTTT.

About this clone: In the same sample, other DNA sequences code for this CDR3. The rearrangement links TRBV7-9 to TRBJ1-5, with 7 bases lining up with TRBD1. Trimming at V came to 5 bases and at J to 2 bases, leaving 3 bases not matched to a gene. Per the germline V gene, CDR1 is SEHNR and CDR2 is FQNEAQ (reference sequence). This CDR3 contains 14 residues. CDR3 region: CASSLDRGNQPQHF. CDR3 bases: TGTGCCAGCAGCCTCGACAGGGGCAATCAGCCCCAGCATTTT.

The rearrangement links TRBV7-2 to TRBJ1-1, with 9 bases lining up with TRBD1. Germline V gene data show CDR1 as SGHTA and CDR2 as FQGNSA. Trimming cost V 5 bases and J 0 bases; bases outside gene matches: 4. The CDR3 has 15 residues. The CDR3, as DNA: TGTGCCAGCAGCCCATGGACAGGGGTGAACACTGAAGCTTTCTTT. Protein: CASSPWTGVNTEAFF.

The rearrangement links TRBV5-5 to TRBJ2-3; D not resolved. V was clipped by 4 bases and J by 9 bases, with 12 bases between them. This CDR3 comprises 12 residues. The germline CDR1 and CDR2 sequences are SGHKS and YYEKEE (reference sequence). The CDR3 reads CASSPAGLTQYF. For the CDR3, the DNA is TGTGCCAGCAGCCCTGCAGGCTTGACGCAGTATTTT.

V usage is TRBV2 and J usage is TRBJ1-2; maybe TRBD1 (6 bases). Germline V gene data show CDR1 as SNHLY and CDR2 as FYNNEI. This CDR3 contains 13 residues. Trimming removed 2 bases at V and 7 bases at J, with 11 bases between. CDR3 DNA sequence: TGTGCCAGCAGTGAACAGGGGCCCGGTGGCTACACCTTC. Residues: CASSEQGPGGYTF.

The chain employs TRBV27 and TRBJ1-1; TRBD1 matches 10 bases. Germline CDR1 is MNHEY and CDR2 is SMNVEV (reference sequence). V lost 4 bases, J lost 5 bases, and 13 bases stayed unmatched. The CDR3 has 17 amino acids. The CDR3 region has the DNA TGTGCCAGCAGTTCCCTCGGGACAGGGGTTGAGGGGACTGAAGCTTTCTTT. Protein: CASSSLGTGVEGTEAFF.

The rearrangement joins TRBV21-1 to TRBJ2-2; the table calls TRBD2, which could not be checked here. TRBV21-1 is flagged as a pseudogene. The CDR3 extends over 16 amino acids. As DNA, the CDR3 is TGTGCCAGCAGCAAGATAGCGGGAGGGCTTGACGGGGAGCTGTTTTTT. Protein sequence: CASSKIAGGLDGELFF.

The CDR3 sequence is CASSPGQPNTGELFF. The CDR3 nucleotides read TGTGCCAGCAGCCCCGGACAACCGAACACCGGGGAGCTGTTTTTT. The J gene is TRBJ2-2, the V gene TRBV5-6, with D maybe TRBD1 (5 bases). This CDR3 comprises 15 residues. Looked up from germline, CDR1 is SGHDT and CDR2 is YYEEEE. V lost 4 bases to trimming and J lost 0 bases, with 10 bases between them. The full variable domain, its missing parts supplied by reference TRBV5-6 and TRBJ2-2, is DAGVTQSPTHLIKTRGQQVTLRCSPKSGHDTVSWYQQALGQGPQFIFQYYEEEERQRGNFPDRFSGHQFPNYSSELNVNALLLGDSALYLCASSPGQPNTGELFFGEGSRLTVL.

The V gene is TRBV28, the J gene TRBJ2-3; D is possibly TRBD1 (6 bases). The CDR3 consists of 13 residues. V lost 5 bases and J lost 6, with 12 bases in between. The germline V gene has CDR1 MDHEN and CDR2 SYDVKM. The CDR3 DNA reads as TGTGCCAGCAGTCCCGCGAGGGGGGATACGCAGTATTTT. Its protein product is CASSPARGDTQYF.

J is TRBJ1-1 and V is TRBV18; D is ambiguous. Germline CDR1 and CDR2: KGHSH and LQKENI. The V gene lost 6 bases and the J gene lost 0 bases, with 8 bases spanning the gap. The CDR3 totals 13 residues. The CDR3 DNA follows: TGTGCCAGCTCCTCGAGGGTGAACACTGAAGCTTTCTTT. Amino acids: CASSSRVNTEAFF.

The chain links TRBV9 to TRBJ2-2, with 7 bases that match TRBD1. With 0 bases clipped from V and 2 bases from J, the junction kept 7 bases outside the gene matches. CDR1 SGDLS and CDR2 YYNGEE come from the germline V gene. This CDR3 has 17 amino acids. DNA for the CDR3: TGTGCCAGCAGCGTAGCCCCCGGGACAGACAACACCGGGGAGCTGTTTTTT. It encodes CASSVAPGTDNTGELFF.

The J gene is TRBJ1-6, the V gene TRBV29-1; 9 bases map to TRBD1. V was clipped by 6 bases and J by 0 bases; unmatched bases: 3. The CDR3 runs to 15 residues. Germline V gives CDR1 SQVTM, CDR2 ANQGSEA. For the CDR3, the DNA is TGCAGCGTGGACAGGGGTTACTCCTATAATTCACCCCTCCACTTT. It translates to CSVDRGYSYNSPLHF.

The chain recombines TRBV18 with TRBJ1-2, with TRBD1 as a possible D gene (5 bases). Trimming removed 2 bases at V and 2 bases at J, with 12 bases between. The length of the CDR3 is 15 residues. The germline CDR1 and CDR2 sequences are KGHSH and LQKENI. The CDR3 protein is CASSPSSDSNYGYTF. CDR3 bases: TGTGCCAGCTCACCATCTTCCGACAGCAACTATGGCTACACCTTC.

The chain joins TRBV30 to TRBJ1-1; TRBD1 agrees at 7 bases. The CDR3 loop spans 14 amino acids. Germline lookup yields CDR1 GTSNPN and CDR2 SVGIG (reference sequence). V shed 5 bases and J 3 bases; nucleotides not matched to a gene: 9. As DNA, the CDR3 is TGTGCCTGGCAAGCAGGGGGTTTGTACACTGAAGCTTTCTTT. Translating it yields CAWQAGGLYTEAFF.

Concerning this clone itself: The sample carries other DNA sequences with the same CDR3. This chain uses TRBV19 with TRBJ2-7; tentative D call: TRBD1 (5 bases). The V gene's germline CDR1 is LNHDA and CDR2 SQIVND (reference sequence). The CDR3 runs to 14 residues. V was shortened by 4 bases and J by 1 base, with 11 bases between the two germline ends. DNA for the CDR3: TGTGCCAGTAGTAGGCAGGGATCATCCTACGAGCAGTACTTC. It encodes CASSRQGSSYEQYF.

The chain carries TRBV19 and TRBJ1-1, with D possibly being TRBD1 (6 bases). This CDR3 contains 12 residues. The V gene lost 6 bases and the J gene lost 11 bases, with 16 bases spanning the gap. Germline-derived CDR1 and CDR2 are LNHDA and SQIVND (reference sequence). In DNA, the CDR3 is TGTGCCAGTAGCTATACAGGGAAAGGGGCTTTCTTT. Protein product: CASSYTGKGAFF.